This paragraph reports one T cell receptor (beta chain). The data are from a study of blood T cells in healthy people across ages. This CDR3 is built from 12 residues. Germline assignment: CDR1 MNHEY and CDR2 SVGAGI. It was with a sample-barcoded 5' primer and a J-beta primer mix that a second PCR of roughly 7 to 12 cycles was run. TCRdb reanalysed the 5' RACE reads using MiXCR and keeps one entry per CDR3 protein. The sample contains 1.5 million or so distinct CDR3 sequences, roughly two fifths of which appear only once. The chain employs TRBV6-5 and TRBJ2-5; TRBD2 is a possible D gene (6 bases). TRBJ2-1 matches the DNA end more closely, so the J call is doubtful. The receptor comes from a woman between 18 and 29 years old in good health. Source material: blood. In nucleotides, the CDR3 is TGTGCCAGCAGTTACCGCGGCGGGACCCAGTTCTTC. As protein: CASSYRGGTQFF.